These 27 T cell receptor beta chains originate from one sample sequenced in a study of shared clonotypes between healthy human individuals. This table comes from immunoSEQ multiplex PCR, and its TCRdb copy is limited to in-frame clones, with some not included. The sample lists about 1.5 million clones, roughly 95% occurring once. The sequenced sample was naive CD4+ T cells sorted from blood. Subset meaning: CD45RA+ positively selected. Source of these receptors: a man aged 25-45 years in good health.

The rearrangement joins TRBV5-6 to TRBJ2-7; possibly TRBD1 for D (5 bases). The CDR3 has 14 residues. In germline, CDR1 is SGHDT, CDR2 YYEEEE. V was cut by 3 bases and J by 4 bases, with 14 bases left in between. Here the CDR3 reads CASSSYRQNYEQYF. The CDR3 region has the DNA TGTGCCAGCAGCTCCTATAGACAGAATTACGAGCAGTACTTC.

The chain has TRBV7-3 and TRBJ2-1, with D possibly being TRBD2 (6 bases). Germline V gene data show CDR1 as SGHTA and CDR2 as FQGTGA. The length of the CDR3 is 17 residues. Between the trimmed V and J ends, which lost 4 bases and 1 base, there was a span of 17 bases. This CDR3 reads CASSSGGTGGSYNEQFF. In DNA form, the CDR3 reads TGTGCCAGCAGCTCTGGGGGAACAGGAGGGTCCTACAATGAGCAGTTCTTC.

This chain links TRBV27 with TRBJ1-2; the D gene is possibly TRBD1 (6 bases). The CDR3 totals 15 residues. V lost 3 bases and J lost 8, with 19 bases in between. Germline CDR1 reads MNHEY; CDR2 reads SMNVEV (reference sequence). CDR3 region: CASSFLSSGADGYTF. The DNA for the CDR3 is TGTGCCAGCAGTTTCTTGTCATCGGGGGCCGACGGCTACACCTTC.

This chain connects TRBV2 to TRBJ2-7; 11 bases agree with TRBD1. This CDR3 comprises 14 residues. V lost 5 bases, J lost 6 bases, and 6 bases stayed unmatched. From germline, CDR1 is SNHLY and CDR2 FYNNEI. CDR3 sequence: CASSYGQGAREQYF. For the CDR3, the DNA is TGTGCCAGCAGTTACGGACAGGGGGCTCGCGAGCAGTACTTC. The full variable domain, its missing parts supplied by reference TRBV2 and TRBJ2-7, is EPEVTQTPSHQVTQMGQEVILRCVPISNHLYFYWYRQILGQKVEFLVSFYNNEISEKSEIFDDQFSVERPDGSNFTLKIRSTKLEDSAMYFCASSYGQGAREQYFGPGTRLTVT.

The chain employs TRBV6-6 and TRBJ1-5; 7 bases are shared with TRBD1. Germline assignment: CDR1 MNHNY and CDR2 SVGAGI (reference sequence). This CDR3 comprises 13 residues. J lost 4 bases, V lost 7 bases, and 4 bases had no gene match. The CDR3 reads CASTSQGNQPQHF. In nucleotides, the CDR3 is TGTGCCAGCACATCACAGGGGAATCAGCCCCAGCATTTT.

DNA of the CDR3: TGTGCCAGTAGTAGGGCCAGGGCCCTGGTCACCGGGGAGCTGTTTTTT. It codes for CASSRARALVTGELFF. This sequence joins TRBV19 and TRBJ2-2, with a tentative D call TRBD1 (5 bases). The CDR3 has 16 amino acids. Germline CDR1 is LNHDA and CDR2 is SQIVND (reference sequence). Trimming removed 4 bases from V and 4 bases from J, with 16 bases in between.

The V and J genes are TRBV5-1 and TRBJ2-1; D uncertain. Germline V gives CDR1 SGHRS, CDR2 YFSETQ. The germline V and J ends were trimmed by 0 bases and 0 bases, with 7 bases remaining between them. The CDR3 contains 15 residues. The CDR3 is CASSLEGFSYNEQFF. The CDR3 DNA follows: TGCGCCAGCAGCTTGGAGGGATTCTCCTACAATGAGCAGTTCTTC.

This clone was found once. The chain employs TRBV29-1 and TRBJ2-7, with 9 positions matching TRBD1. CDR1 and CDR2 from the germline V gene are SQVTM and ANQGSEA. The CDR3 runs 15 residues. V lost 5 bases and J lost 2; bases outside the gene matches: 10. In nucleotides, the CDR3 is TGCAGCGTTCAAACTCTGAGACAGGGGGCCTACGAGCAGTACTTC. It encodes CSVQTLRQGAYEQYF.

The V gene is TRBV27, the J gene TRBJ2-3, with 9 bases lining up with TRBD1. CDR3 size: 18 residues. Germline V lookup: CDR1 MNHEY, CDR2 SMNVEV (reference sequence). Losses at the gene ends were 6 bases for V and 1 base for J; bases not matched to a gene: 14. In nucleotides, the CDR3 is TGTGCCAGCAGACACAGGGGGCGCGTAACGTTTGGCACAGATACGCAGTATTTT. This sequence encodes CASRHRGRVTFGTDTQYF.

This chain connects TRBV28 to TRBJ1-4; tentative D call: TRBD1 (6 bases). The germline CDR1 and CDR2 sequences are MDHEN and SYDVKM. The V end was cut by 7 bases, the J end by 7 bases, with 19 bases between. The CDR3 runs to 15 residues. Here the CDR3 reads CASKGSEGHSEKLFF. CDR3 in DNA: TGTGCCAGCAAAGGTTCGGAGGGACACTCTGAAAAACTGTTTTTT.

The chain combines TRBV30 with TRBJ2-3; 7 bases line up with TRBD2. The CDR3 covers 16 residues. Germline CDR1 is GTSNPN and CDR2 is SVGIG (reference sequence). After removal of 2 bases from V and 0 bases from J, the junction contained 8 bases not matched to a gene. The CDR3 bases are TGTGCCTGGAGTTTGGGCGGGAGCGGTAGCACAGATACGCAGTATTTT. Residues: CAWSLGGSGSTDTQYF.

The CDR3 here is CASKGAGWNTEAFF. CDR3 in DNA: TGTGCCAGCAAGGGTGCGGGCTGGAACACTGAAGCTTTCTTT. The chain has TRBV2 and TRBJ1-1; D gene uncertain. The CDR3 sequence is 14 residues long. The V and J ends lost 7 bases and 1 base respectively, with 13 bases between them. Germline V CDR1 and CDR2: SNHLY, FYNNEI.

V usage is TRBV18 and J usage is TRBJ2-7; the D gene is possibly TRBD2 (9 bases). Deletions cut 4 bases from V and 7 bases from J, with 32 bases between. This CDR3 is 19 amino acids long. Per germline, CDR1 KGHSH and CDR2 LQKENI. Here the CDR3 reads CASSLLSVQGVLAGAEQYF. The CDR3 nucleotides are TGTGCCAGCTCACTCCTCTCGGTACAGGGGGTTTTAGCGGGAGCGGAGCAGTACTTC. Based on the CDR3 plus reference TRBV18 and TRBJ2-7, the full variable domain is NAGVMQNPRHLVRRRGQEARLRCSPMKGHSHVYWYRQLPEEGLKFMVYLQKENIIDESGMPKERFSAEFPKEGPSILRIQQVVRGDSAAYFCASSLLSVQGVLAGAEQYFGPGTRLTVT.

The chain links TRBV27 to TRBJ2-5, with D perhaps TRBD2 (5 bases). With 3 bases removed from V and 5 bases from J, the gap between germline ends came to 13 bases. There are 14 residues in the CDR3. Looked up from germline, CDR1 is MNHEY and CDR2 is SMNVEV (reference sequence). The CDR3 DNA reads as TGTGCCAGCAGTTTGCGACAAGGCGGGGAGACCCAGTACTTC. Translated: CASSLRQGGETQYF.

The V call is TRBV11-2, the J call TRBJ1-3, with D unresolved. This CDR3 contains 14 residues. V shed 2 bases and J shed 6 bases, with 11 bases lying between them. Looked up from germline, CDR1 is SGHAT and CDR2 is FQNNGV. CDR3 amino acids: CASSLIIGENTIYF. In nucleotides, the CDR3 is TGTGCCAGCAGCTTAATAATCGGTGAAAACACCATATATTTT.

With respect to this clone: Other DNA sequences in the sample encode the same CDR3. This chain uses TRBV14 with TRBJ1-2; D is undetermined. CDR3 size: 13 residues. V lost 0 bases and J 4 bases, leaving 6 bases between the germline ends. Germline CDR1 reads SGHDN; CDR2 reads FVKESK. CDR3 coding DNA: TGTGCCAGCAGCCAAGATGGACCCTATGGCTACACCTTC. Translating it yields CASSQDGPYGYTF.

The rearrangement uses TRBV5-1 and TRBJ2-3; 8 nucleotides line up with TRBD2. Trimming removed 4 bases from V and 4 bases from J; junction bases left unmatched: 11. Germline CDR1 is SGHRS and CDR2 is YFSETQ. There are 16 residues in the CDR3. DNA for the CDR3: TGCGCCAGCAGCCTCCCACTAGCGGTGGGGCCAGATACGCAGTATTTT. Protein sequence: CASSLPLAVGPDTQYF.

The chain uses TRBV2 and TRBJ2-5, with TRBD2 matching 10 bases. This CDR3 spans 16 amino acids. Germline CDR1 reads SNHLY; CDR2 reads FYNNEI. Trimming removed 5 bases from V and 3 bases from J; junction bases left unmatched: 9. The CDR3 spells CASSFGLAEAEETQYF. CDR3 coding DNA: TGTGCCAGCAGTTTTGGACTAGCGGAGGCCGAAGAGACCCAGTACTTC.

The J gene is TRBJ2-2, the V gene TRBV5-8; 10 bases fit TRBD2. The germline V gene encodes CDR1 SGHTS and CDR2 YDEGEE. V shed 5 bases, J shed 3 bases, and the junction held 4 bases outside the gene matches. The CDR3 is 15 residues long. The CDR3 region is CASRRLAGDTGELFF. For the CDR3, the DNA is TGTGCCAGCAGACGGCTAGCGGGGGACACCGGGGAGCTGTTTTTT.

This chain uses TRBV2 with TRBJ1-4; D perhaps matches TRBD1 (6 bases). CDR3 length: 16 amino acids. Deletions cut 4 bases from V and 2 bases from J, with 14 bases between. The V gene's germline CDR1 is SNHLY and CDR2 FYNNEI. This chain's CDR3 is CASSARQGLTNEKLFF. In DNA form, the CDR3 reads TGTGCCAGCAGTGCGCGTCAGGGGCTCACTAATGAAAAACTGTTTTTT.

The chain has TRBV11-3 and TRBJ2-2, with a tentative D call TRBD1 (5 bases). V lost 3 bases and J lost 5, with 7 bases in between. CDR1 and CDR2 from the germline V gene are SGHNT and YENEEA. The CDR3 length is 13 residues. The DNA of the CDR3 is TGTGCCAGCAGCTTGACAGAAACCGGGGAGCTGTTTTTT. Encoded protein: CASSLTETGELFF.

The rearrangement joins TRBV7-9 to TRBJ1-2, with D unclear. Germline loops: CDR1 SEHNR, CDR2 FQNEAQ (reference sequence). V lost 5 bases and J lost 3, with 10 bases in between. CDR3 length equals 13 residues. Here the CDR3 DNA reads TGTGCCAGCAGCAACGGGCAATACTATGGCTACACCTTC. Translating it yields CASSNGQYYGYTF.

This chain uses TRBV5-1 with TRBJ2-3, with 9 bases matching TRBD2. The trim removed 3 bases at V and 4 bases at J, leaving 12 bases unmatched. This CDR3 spans 17 amino acids. The germline CDR1 and CDR2 sequences are SGHRS and YFSETQ. CDR3 sequence: CASSSLAAGGNSDTQYF. As DNA, the CDR3 is TGCGCCAGCAGCTCCCTGGCTGCGGGAGGGAACTCAGATACGCAGTATTTT. Full variable domain (outside the CDR3, taken from reference TRBV5-1 and TRBJ2-3): KAGVTQTPRYLIKTRGQQVTLSCSPISGHRSVSWYQQTPGQGLQFLFEYFSETQRNKGNFPGRFSGRQFSNSRSEMNVSTLELGDSALYLCASSSLAAGGNSDTQYFGPGTRLTVL.

In this sample, this clone turned up once. The rearrangement links TRBV5-4 to TRBJ2-7; D ambiguous. Between the trimmed V and J ends, which lost 1 base and 1 base, there was a span of 6 bases. The CDR3 is made up of 13 amino acids. CDR1 and CDR2 from the germline V gene are SGHNT and YYREEE (reference sequence). This chain's CDR3 is CASSLPTSYEQYF. CDR3 DNA sequence: TGTGCCAGCAGCTTGCCGACTTCCTACGAGCAGTACTTC.

The J gene is TRBJ2-1, the V gene TRBV19; 12 positions agree with TRBD2. Per germline, CDR1 LNHDA and CDR2 SQIVND (reference sequence). CDR3 size: 20 residues. The V and J ends lost 1 base and 0 bases, in that order; junction bases with no gene match: 10. In DNA, the CDR3 is TGTGCCAGTAGTATAGCGGGGACTAGCGGGCGAGCGAACTCCTACAATGAGCAGTTCTTC. This sequence encodes CASSIAGTSGRANSYNEQFF.

The rearrangement uses TRBV19 and TRBJ2-5, with 11 positions matching TRBD1. Unmatched junction bases numbered 10, after V lost 5 bases and J lost 5 bases. This CDR3 is built from 16 residues. The germline CDR1 and CDR2 sequences are LNHDA and SQIVND (reference sequence). The CDR3 is CASSPRTGGLAETQYF. The CDR3 region has the DNA TGTGCCAGTAGTCCTCGGACAGGGGGCCTCGCGGAGACCCAGTACTTC.

The chain joins TRBV7-9 to TRBJ1-2; D gene ambiguous. CDR3 length: 14 residues. Trimming shortened V by 5 bases and J by 6 bases, and 16 bases separated the two germline ends. The germline gives CDR1 SEHNR, CDR2 FQNEAQ (reference sequence). CDR3 amino acids: CASSPGIKVDGYTF. CDR3 sequence (DNA): TGTGCCAGCAGCCCCGGGATAAAGGTTGATGGCTACACCTTC.